This T cell receptor beta chain is drawn from a study of cytomegalovirus exposure and HLA in healthy donors. Points from the study as a whole: Most TCR sequences proved rare, with some public TCRs found in many donors.

The PCR was carried out with 60 Vbeta primers and 13 Jbeta primers. Per the study methods: In a later analysis, around 10 million of about 80 million unique beta chains occurred in at least two donors. The data were produced by immunoSEQ multiplex PCR, yet TCRdb's version contains in-frame clones alone and is incomplete. V, J and clone size were drawn from that table, and D and trimming were deduced from the DNA. The sample lists 150,000 to 200,000 clones; roughly 83% were seen once. This CDR3 has 15 residues. Germline values: CDR1 SQVTM, CDR2 ANQGSEA. V was pared by 7 bases and J by 5 bases, with 14 bases of the junction left unmatched. A remark on this clone: The antigen is undetermined.

These donors, healthy bone marrow donors, were studied. The receptor was derived from a young woman in good health and CMV-seronegative. Sequencing was done on a sample of PBMCs. The chain employs TRBV29-1 and TRBJ2-3, with 8 positions matching TRBD1. CDR3 residues: CSEVHRTGQGDTQYF. The CDR3 nucleotides are TGCAGCGAAGTTCATCGGACAGGGCAAGGAGATACGCAGTATTTT.